Below, one TCR beta chain is given with its context. Its antigen is undetermined. This entry belongs to a study of cytomegalovirus exposure and HLA in healthy donors. Findings and limits, study-wide: Accurate prediction of HLA-A and HLA-B alleles (for most subjects) was reportedly achieved from TCR beta sequences. TRBV6-2, TRBV6-3 and other indistinguishable V segments were excluded. Most of the CMV-associated TCR beta chains (in a later analysis) appeared to be HLA-restricted.

PCR used 60 Vbeta primers and 13 Jbeta primers. Generated by immunoSEQ multiplex PCR, the TCRdb table keeps only in-frame clones and is missing some. The repertoire holds 150,000 to 200,000 clones, with roughly four fifths as singletons. The germline CDR1 and CDR2 sequences are SQVTM and ANQGSEA. The CDR3 is made up of 18 amino acids. Trimming pared 6 bases from V and 3 bases from J, leaving 29 bases between. The specimen sequenced was PBMCs. The gene calls are TRBV29-1 and TRBJ1-1, with unresolved D. This TCR derives from a man aged 45 to 65 in good health and CMV-seropositive. The CDR3 nucleotides read TGCAGCGTGCCCCGGAGGAGGACGACCGTCGGCGGGGACACTGAAGCTTTCTTT. Encoded protein: CSVPRRRTTVGGDTEAFF.